This note documents a single TCR beta chain sequence. Its antigen is unknown. The data are from a study of human T cells and chemical hapten exposure. Study conclusions and caveats: Controls formed significantly fewer large CDR3 similarity clusters than expanded TCRs did. The donor cohort had alopecia, so its immune response may not match that of healthy people.

Stated time point: patch test 3, about 24 weeks after DPC sensitization. Treatment defined: therapeutic diphenylcyclopropenone sensitization with weekly scalp DPC. The library gave individual cDNA molecules unique molecular identifiers. Under the authors' procedure: Samples held a median of 95,638 TCRs, range roughly 23,224–700,000. TCRdb re-derived calls from the RACE reads in MiXCR, one entry per CDR3 protein. TCRdb, not the original authors, processed these V and J calls. Of 190,000 or so distinct CDR3 sequences listed, approximately 26% were seen once; the top ten hold under 2.5%. The V and J ends lost 3 bases and 3 bases respectively, with 9 bases between them. Germline CDR1 is LGHDT and CDR2 is YNNKEL (reference sequence). This CDR3 contains 14 residues.

This sequence originates from a woman in her thirties or forties with alopecia areata. Some clones in this sample may be carry-over from other donors' samples. This chain uses TRBV3-1 with TRBJ2-1; D ambiguous. The source material was whole blood, sampled in connection with sensitization to the hapten diphenylcyclopropenone (DPC). The CDR3 region has the DNA TGTGCCAGCAGCCAGTGGAGCGACTACAATGAGCAGTTCTTC. Protein: CASSQWSDYNEQFF.